This T cell receptor beta chain was observed in a study of cytomegalovirus exposure and HLA in healthy donors. Study-wide points: The classifier reportedly diagnosed cytomegalovirus status with high sensitivity and specificity. The authors listed approximately 150 TCR beta chains as cytomegalovirus-associated.

Assay used: immunoSEQ multiplex PCR; TCRdb lists only in-frame clones, some missing. The data show some 120,000 clones, 94% seen once. The germline CDR1 and CDR2 sequences are PRHDT and FYEKMQ (reference sequence). V lost 1 base, J lost 4 bases, and 13 bases lay in between. The CDR3 contains 16 residues. This clone appeared a single time. Antigen unknown. The sequence came from a woman aged 18-29 years in good health and CMV-seronegative. The sequencing sample was made of PBMCs. The rearrangement joins TRBV13 to TRBJ2-2, with a tentative D call TRBD1 (6 bases). CDR3 coding DNA: TGTGCCAGCAGCTTAGCGGGCAGGGGCGCCACCGGGGAGCTGTTTTTT. Its protein is CASSLAGRGATGELFF.